This T cell receptor (beta chain) was captured in a study of control samples from healthy donors and cancer patients. The germline V gene encodes CDR1 LGHNA and CDR2 YNFKEQ. CDR3 length: 15 amino acids. Trimming took 1 base from V and 5 from J, leaving 14 bases between them. Clones were read by immunoSEQ multiplex PCR, and TCRdb kept only the in-frame ones, dropping some. The data hold about 80,000 clones, with under 90% observed a single time. The chain has TRBV4-2 and TRBJ1-1; tentatively, D is TRBD1 (5 bases). This TCR was sampled from a man over 45 in good health. Sequences were obtained from blood. CDR3 DNA sequence: TGTGCCAGCAGCCAAGGGGTCGAGGGGTGGACTGAAGCTTTCTTT. This encodes CASSQGVEGWTEAFF.